The present entry profiles one T cell receptor (beta chain) with its context. The antigen is unknown. This specimen comes from a study of shared clonotypes between healthy human individuals. The study, taken as a whole, reports: Apart from blood, nothing was sampled; tissue repertoires likely differ.

Only Caucasian adults living in Nashville, Tennessee made up the donor group. Sequencing was at deep level. The material for each subset, its genomic DNA, was split evenly across several immunoSEQ plates. Clones were read by immunoSEQ multiplex PCR, and TCRdb kept only the in-frame ones, dropping some. The repertoire holds more than 450,000 clones, with 79% as singletons. Trimming took 2 bases from V and 4 from J, leaving 10 bases between them. Germline assignment: CDR1 SGHTA and CDR2 FQGNSA. This CDR3 is 14 amino acids long. The specimen sequenced was PBMCs. The rearrangement uses TRBV7-2 and TRBJ2-3; D is uncertain. This sequence was found in a woman aged 40 to 50 in good health. Some clones in this sample may be carry-over from other donors' samples. The CDR3 region is CASSLNSPPDTQYF. Written as DNA, the CDR3 is TGTGCCAGCAGCTTAAACAGCCCGCCAGATACGCAGTATTTT.